The following is a T cell receptor beta chain sequence with its context. Its target is not known. Germline CDR1 reads SGDLS; CDR2 reads YYNGEE. With V trimmed by 0 bases and J by 8 bases, 6 bases remained unmatched. CDR3 size: 14 residues. By way of CD45RO/CCR7/CD25/CD127/CD95/CD27, the CD4+ regulatory, stem cell-like memory, central memory and naive cells were sorted. The entirety of the isolated RNA underwent reverse transcription, so expressed TCRB transcripts were sequenced. The read count averaged approximately 3.5 million across naive, central memory and regulatory T cell samples. Here immunoSEQ multiplex PCR was the method, and the copy in TCRdb shows in-frame clones only, minus some. The repertoire holds about 620,000 clones, 15% to 17% seen once, with about 0.086% in the top ten. This specimen belongs to a study of beta chain features in type 1 diabetes. About the research overall: Examined across all samples were approximately 99 million sorted cells. Study results and limitations: Type 1 diabetes patients had moderately but significantly shorter TCRB CDR3s in all four CD4+ subsets.

What was sequenced was naive CD4+ T cells from blood. The clonotype was recovered from a man between 18 and 29 years old in good health. This rearrangement joins TRBV9 to TRBJ1-2; 8 nucleotides line up with TRBD1. In DNA, the CDR3 is TGTGCCAGCAGCGTAGCCCAGGGGGCTTGGGGCTACACCTTC. As protein: CASSVAQGAWGYTF.